This TCR beta chain was sequenced in a study of vaccination and CD4 T cells after COVID-19. Cultured CD4+ T cell DNA was sequenced using the Oncomine TCR Beta short-read assay. TCRdb independently ran MiXCR on the PCR reads; one entry per CDR3 protein. The sample records under 25,000 distinct CDR3 sequences, nearly 55% being singletons. Trimming stripped 4 bases from V and 5 bases from J, with 11 bases between. CDR1 is DFQATT, CDR2 SNEGSKA, per germline (reference sequence). The CDR3 totals 12 residues. Treatment indicated: roughly 11-day PBMC culture with coronavirus spike peptide pools or control peptides (ViraFEST assay). Positive PCR tests were logged from March through December 2020, ahead of US Alpha, Beta and Delta variants. This clonotype occurred a few times. Its matching antigen is unknown.

The receptor was isolated from a human donor who had recovered from COVID-19. This chain connects TRBV20-1 to TRBJ2-5; no reliable D call. Sequencing was performed on CD4+ T cells from blood, cultured in vitro. CDR3 sequence: CSANPPDETQYF. The CDR3, as DNA: TGCAGTGCTAATCCCCCCGATGAGACCCAGTACTTC.